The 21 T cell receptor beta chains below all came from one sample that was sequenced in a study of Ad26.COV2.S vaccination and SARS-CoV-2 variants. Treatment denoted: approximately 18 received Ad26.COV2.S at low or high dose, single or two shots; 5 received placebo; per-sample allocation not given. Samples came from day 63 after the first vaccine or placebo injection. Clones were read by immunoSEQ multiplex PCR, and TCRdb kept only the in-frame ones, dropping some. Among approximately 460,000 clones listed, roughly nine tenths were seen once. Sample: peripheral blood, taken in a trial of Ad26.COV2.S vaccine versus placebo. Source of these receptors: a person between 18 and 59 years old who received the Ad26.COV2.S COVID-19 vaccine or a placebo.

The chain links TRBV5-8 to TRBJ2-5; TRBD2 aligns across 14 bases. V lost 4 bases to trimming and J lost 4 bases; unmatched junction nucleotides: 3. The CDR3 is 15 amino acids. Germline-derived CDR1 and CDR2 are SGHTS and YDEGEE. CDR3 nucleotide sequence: TGTGCCAGCAGCGGGGGACTAGCGGGGGCAGAGACCCAGTACTTC. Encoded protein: CASSGGLAGAETQYF.

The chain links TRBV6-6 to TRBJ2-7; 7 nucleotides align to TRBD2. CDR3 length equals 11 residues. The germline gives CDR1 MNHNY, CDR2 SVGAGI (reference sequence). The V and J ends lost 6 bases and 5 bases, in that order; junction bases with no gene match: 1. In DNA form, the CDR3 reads TGTGCCAGCAGAGGGACTAACGAGCAGTACTTC. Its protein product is CASRGTNEQYF.

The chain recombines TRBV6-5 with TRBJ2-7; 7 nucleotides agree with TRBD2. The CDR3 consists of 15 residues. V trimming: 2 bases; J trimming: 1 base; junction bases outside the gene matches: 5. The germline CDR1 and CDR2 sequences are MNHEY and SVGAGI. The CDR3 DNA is TGTGCCAGCAGTTACAGCCTAGCGGATTCCTACGAGCAGTACTTC. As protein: CASSYSLADSYEQYF.

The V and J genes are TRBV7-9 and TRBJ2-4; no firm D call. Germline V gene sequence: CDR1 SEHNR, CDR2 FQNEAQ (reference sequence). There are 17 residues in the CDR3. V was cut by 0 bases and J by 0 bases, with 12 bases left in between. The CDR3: CASSLAQASIAKNIQYF. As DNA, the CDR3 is TGTGCCAGCAGCTTAGCGCAGGCCAGTATAGCCAAAAACATTCAGTACTTC.

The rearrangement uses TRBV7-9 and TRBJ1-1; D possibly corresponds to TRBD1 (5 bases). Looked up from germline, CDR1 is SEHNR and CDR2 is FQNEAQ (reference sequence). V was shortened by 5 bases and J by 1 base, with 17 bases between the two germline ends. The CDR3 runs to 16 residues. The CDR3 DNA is TGTGCCAGCAGCCGTGGAACGGGACGGCGGAACACTGAAGCTTTCTTT. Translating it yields CASSRGTGRRNTEAFF.

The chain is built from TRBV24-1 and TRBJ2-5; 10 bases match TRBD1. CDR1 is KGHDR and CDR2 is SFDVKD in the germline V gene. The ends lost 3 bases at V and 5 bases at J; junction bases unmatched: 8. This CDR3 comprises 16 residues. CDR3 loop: CATSDTPGQGTETQYF. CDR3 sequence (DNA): TGTGCCACCAGTGATACTCCGGGACAGGGGACGGAGACCCAGTACTTC.

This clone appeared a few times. CDR3 loop: CASSLRTGSNYGYTF. The CDR3 DNA reads TGTGCCAGCAGCTTAAGGACAGGCTCTAACTATGGCTACACCTTC. This sequence joins TRBV5-6 and TRBJ1-2; 7 nucleotides line up with TRBD1. Germline V gives CDR1 SGHDT, CDR2 YYEEEE. This CDR3 is 15 amino acids long. Trimming cost V 2 bases and J 0 bases; bases outside gene matches: 4.

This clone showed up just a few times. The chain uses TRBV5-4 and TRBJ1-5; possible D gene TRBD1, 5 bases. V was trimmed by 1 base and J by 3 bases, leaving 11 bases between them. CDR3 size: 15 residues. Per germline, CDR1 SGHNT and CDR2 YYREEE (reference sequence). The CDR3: CASSLSDRPNQPQHF. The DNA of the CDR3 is TGTGCCAGCAGCTTGTCCGACAGACCCAATCAGCCCCAGCATTTT.

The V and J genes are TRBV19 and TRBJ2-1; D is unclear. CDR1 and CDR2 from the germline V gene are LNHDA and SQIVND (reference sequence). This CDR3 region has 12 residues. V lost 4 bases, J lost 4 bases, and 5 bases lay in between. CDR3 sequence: CASSKLYNEQFF. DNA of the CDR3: TGTGCCAGTAGTAAACTGTACAATGAGCAGTTCTTC.

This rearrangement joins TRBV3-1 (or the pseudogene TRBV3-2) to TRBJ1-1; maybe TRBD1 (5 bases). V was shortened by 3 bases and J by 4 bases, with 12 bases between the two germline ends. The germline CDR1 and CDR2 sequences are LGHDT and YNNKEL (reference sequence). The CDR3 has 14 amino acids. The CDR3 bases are TGTGCCAGCAGCCACGGGGGGGGAGGCACTGAAGCTTTCTTT. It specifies CASSHGGGGTEAFF.

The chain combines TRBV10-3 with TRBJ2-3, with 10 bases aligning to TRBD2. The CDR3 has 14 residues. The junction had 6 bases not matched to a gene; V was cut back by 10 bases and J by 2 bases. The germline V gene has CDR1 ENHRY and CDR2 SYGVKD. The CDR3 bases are TGTGCCACCGACAGCGGGGGGGACACAGATACGCAGTATTTT. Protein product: CATDSGGDTDTQYF.

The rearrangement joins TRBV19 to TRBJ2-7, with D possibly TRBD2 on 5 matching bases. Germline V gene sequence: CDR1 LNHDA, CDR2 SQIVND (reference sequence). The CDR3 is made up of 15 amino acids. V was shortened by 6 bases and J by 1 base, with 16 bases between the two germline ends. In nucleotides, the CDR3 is TGTGCCAGTAGCCGGACCGTCTCGGGGTCCTACGAGCAGTACTTC. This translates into CASSRTVSGSYEQYF.

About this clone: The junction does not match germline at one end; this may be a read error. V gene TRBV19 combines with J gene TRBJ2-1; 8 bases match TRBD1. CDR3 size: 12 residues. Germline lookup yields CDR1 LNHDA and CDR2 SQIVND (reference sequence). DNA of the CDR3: TGTGCCAGTAGTATAGGGGGACAGGAGCGGTTCTTC. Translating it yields CASSIGGQERFF. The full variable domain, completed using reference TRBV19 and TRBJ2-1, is DGGITQSPKYLFRKEGQNVTLSCEQNLNHDAMYWYRQDPGQGLRLIYYSQIVNDFQKGDIAEGYSVSREKKESFPLTVTSAQKNPTAFYLCASSIGGQERFFGPGTRLTVL.

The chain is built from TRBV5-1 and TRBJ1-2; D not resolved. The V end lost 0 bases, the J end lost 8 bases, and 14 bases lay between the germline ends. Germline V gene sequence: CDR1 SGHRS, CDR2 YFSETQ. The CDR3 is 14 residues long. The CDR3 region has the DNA TGCGCCAGCAGCTTGGCCCGTGGGAATATAGGCTACACCTTC. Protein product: CASSLARGNIGYTF. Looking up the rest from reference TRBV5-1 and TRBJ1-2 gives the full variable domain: KAGVTQTPRYLIKTRGQQVTLSCSPISGHRSVSWYQQTPGQGLQFLFEYFSETQRNKGNFPGRFSGRQFSNSRSEMNVSTLELGDSALYLCASSLARGNIGYTFGSGTRLTVV.

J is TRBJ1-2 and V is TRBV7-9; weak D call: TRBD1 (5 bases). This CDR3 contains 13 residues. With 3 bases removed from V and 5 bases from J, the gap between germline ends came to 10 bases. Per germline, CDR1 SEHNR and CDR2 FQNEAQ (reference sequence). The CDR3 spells CASSFPGWYGYTF. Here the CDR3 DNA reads TGTGCCAGCAGCTTCCCAGGGTGGTATGGCTACACCTTC.

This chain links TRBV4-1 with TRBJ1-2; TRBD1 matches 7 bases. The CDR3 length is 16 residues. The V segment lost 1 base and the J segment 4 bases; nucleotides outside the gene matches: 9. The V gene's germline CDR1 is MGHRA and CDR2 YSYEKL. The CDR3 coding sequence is TGCGCCAGCAGCCAAGGGACAGGCGGCGACTCCTATGGCTACACCTTC. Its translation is CASSQGTGGDSYGYTF.

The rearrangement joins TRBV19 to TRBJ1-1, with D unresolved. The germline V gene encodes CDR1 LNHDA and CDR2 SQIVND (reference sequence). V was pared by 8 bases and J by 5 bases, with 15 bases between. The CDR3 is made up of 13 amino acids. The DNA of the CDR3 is TGTGCCAGTCGCCGCTCGCCGCGGACTGAAGCTTTCTTT. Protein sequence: CASRRSPRTEAFF. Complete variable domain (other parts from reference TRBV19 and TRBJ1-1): DGGITQSPKYLFRKEGQNVTLSCEQNLNHDAMYWYRQDPGQGLRLIYYSQIVNDFQKGDIAEGYSVSREKKESFPLTVTSAQKNPTAFYLCASRRSPRTEAFFGQGTRLTVV.

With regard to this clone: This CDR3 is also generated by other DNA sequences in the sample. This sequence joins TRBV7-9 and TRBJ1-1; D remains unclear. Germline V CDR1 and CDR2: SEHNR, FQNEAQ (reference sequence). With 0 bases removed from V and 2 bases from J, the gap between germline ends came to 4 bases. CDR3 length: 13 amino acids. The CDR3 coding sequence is TGTGCCAGCAGCTTAGCGGAAAACACTGAAGCTTTCTTT. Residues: CASSLAENTEAFF.

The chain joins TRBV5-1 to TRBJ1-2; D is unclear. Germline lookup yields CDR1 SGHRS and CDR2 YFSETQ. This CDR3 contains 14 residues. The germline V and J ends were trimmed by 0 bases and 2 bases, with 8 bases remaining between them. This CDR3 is CASSLDGRNYGYTF. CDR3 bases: TGCGCCAGCAGCTTGGATGGCAGGAACTATGGCTACACCTTC.

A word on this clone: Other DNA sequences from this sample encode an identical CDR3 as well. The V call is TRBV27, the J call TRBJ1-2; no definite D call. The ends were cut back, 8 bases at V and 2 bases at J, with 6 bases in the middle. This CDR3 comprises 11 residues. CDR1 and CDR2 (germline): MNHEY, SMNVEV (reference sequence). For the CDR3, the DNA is TGTGCCAGCCGAGGAAACTATGGCTACACCTTC. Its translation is CASRGNYGYTF.

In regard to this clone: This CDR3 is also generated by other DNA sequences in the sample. CDR3 DNA sequence: TGTGCCAGTAGTATAGGTCAGGGTGGAAATCAGCCCCAGCATTTT. It codes for CASSIGQGGNQPQHF. The chain uses TRBV19 and TRBJ1-5; D possibly corresponds to TRBD1 (5 bases). Deletions cut 1 base from V and 4 bases from J, with 11 bases between. CDR3 size: 15 residues. Germline CDR1 reads LNHDA; CDR2 reads SQIVND (reference sequence).